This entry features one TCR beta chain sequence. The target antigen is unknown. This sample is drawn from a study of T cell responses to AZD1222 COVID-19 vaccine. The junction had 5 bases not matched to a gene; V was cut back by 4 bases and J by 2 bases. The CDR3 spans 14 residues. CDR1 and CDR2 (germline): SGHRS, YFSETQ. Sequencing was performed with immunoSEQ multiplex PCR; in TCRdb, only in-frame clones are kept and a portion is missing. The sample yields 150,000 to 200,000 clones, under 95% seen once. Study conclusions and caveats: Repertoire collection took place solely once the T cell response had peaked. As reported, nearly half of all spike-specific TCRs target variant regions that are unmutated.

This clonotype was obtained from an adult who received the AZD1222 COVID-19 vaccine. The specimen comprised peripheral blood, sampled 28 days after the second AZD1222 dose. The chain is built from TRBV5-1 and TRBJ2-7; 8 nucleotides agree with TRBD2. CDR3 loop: CASSGSGGTYEQYF. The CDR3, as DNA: TGCGCCAGCAGCGGGTCGGGGGGGACCTACGAGCAGTACTTC.